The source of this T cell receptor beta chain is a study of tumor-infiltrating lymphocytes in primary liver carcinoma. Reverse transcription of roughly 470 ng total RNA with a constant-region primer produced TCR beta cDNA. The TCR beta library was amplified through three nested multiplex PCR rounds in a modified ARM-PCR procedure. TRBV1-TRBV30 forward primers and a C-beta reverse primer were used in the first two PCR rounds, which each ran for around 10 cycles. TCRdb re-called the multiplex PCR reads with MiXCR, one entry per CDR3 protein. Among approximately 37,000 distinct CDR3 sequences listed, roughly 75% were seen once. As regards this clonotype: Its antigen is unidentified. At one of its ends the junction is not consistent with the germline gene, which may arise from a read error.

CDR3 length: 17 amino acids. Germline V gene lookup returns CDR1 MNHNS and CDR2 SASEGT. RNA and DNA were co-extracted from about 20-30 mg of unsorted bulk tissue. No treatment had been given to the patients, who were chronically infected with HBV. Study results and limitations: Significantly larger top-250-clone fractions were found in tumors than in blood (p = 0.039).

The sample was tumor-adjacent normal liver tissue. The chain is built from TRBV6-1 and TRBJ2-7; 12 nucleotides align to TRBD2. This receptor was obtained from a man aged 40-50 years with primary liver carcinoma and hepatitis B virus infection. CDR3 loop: CASSRLAGARSAYEQYF. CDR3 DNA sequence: TGTGCCAGCAGTCGACTAGCGGGAGCGAGATCGGCCTACGAGCAATACTTC.